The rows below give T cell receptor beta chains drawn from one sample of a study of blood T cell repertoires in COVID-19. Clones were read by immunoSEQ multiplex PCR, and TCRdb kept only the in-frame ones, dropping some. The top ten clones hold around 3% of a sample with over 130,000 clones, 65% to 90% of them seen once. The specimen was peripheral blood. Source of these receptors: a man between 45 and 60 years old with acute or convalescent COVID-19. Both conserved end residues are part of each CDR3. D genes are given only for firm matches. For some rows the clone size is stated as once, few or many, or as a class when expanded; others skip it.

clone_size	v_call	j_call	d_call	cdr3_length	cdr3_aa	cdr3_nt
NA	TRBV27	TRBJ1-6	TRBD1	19	CASSTPGTGTSYYNSPLHF	TGTGCCAGCAGTACACCCGGGACAGGGACCTCTTACTATAATTCACCCCTCCACTTT
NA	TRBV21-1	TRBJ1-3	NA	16	CASSHGGGRQGNTIYF	TGTGCCAGCAGCCACGGTGGCGGCCGCCAGGGAAACACCATATATTTT
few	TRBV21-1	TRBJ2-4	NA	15	CASSPGQIYKNIQYF	TGTGCCAGCAGCCCGGGACAGATATACAAAAACATTCAGTACTTC
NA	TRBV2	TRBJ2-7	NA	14	CASSVEVGRGEQYF	TGTGCCAGCAGTGTCGAGGTCGGTCGAGGCGAGCAGTACTTC
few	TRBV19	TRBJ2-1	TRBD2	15	CASSITSGTDNEQFF	TGTGCCAGTAGTATTACTAGCGGGACAGACAATGAGCAGTTCTTC
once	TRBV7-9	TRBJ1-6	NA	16	CASSLSYSGGNSPLHF	TGTGCCAGCAGCTTATCCTACAGCGGAGGCAATTCACCCCTCCACTTT
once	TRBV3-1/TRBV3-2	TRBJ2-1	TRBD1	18	CASSQGPGETGGGYEQFF	TGTGCCAGCAGCCAAGGTCCGGGGGAGACAGGGGGCGGGTATGAGCAGTTCTTC
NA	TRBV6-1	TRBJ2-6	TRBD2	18	CASSEWGGMRSGANVLTF	TGTGCCAGCAGTGAATGGGGGGGGATGCGCTCTGGGGCCAACGTCCTGACTTTC
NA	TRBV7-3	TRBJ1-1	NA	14	CASSLQGGNTEAFF	TGTGCCAGCAGCTTACAAGGGGGTAACACTGAAGCTTTCTTT
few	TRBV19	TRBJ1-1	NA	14	CASKVQGLNTEAFF	TGTGCCAGTAAGGTCCAGGGGTTGAACACTGAAGCTTTCTTT